Below, 31 T cell receptor beta chains from the same sample are listed, as sequenced in a study of siplizumab effects on memory and regulatory T cells. The repertoire was sequenced with immunoSEQ multiplex PCR; TCRdb's copy has only in-frame clones and lacks some. The table lists around 83,000 clones, about 87% of them singletons. Sequenced input: CD4+ T cells sorted from blood. All receptors derive from a human donor in good health.

V usage is TRBV4-1 and J usage is TRBJ2-7; possibly TRBD1 or TRBD2 for D (5 bases each). The CDR3 sequence is 13 residues long. Germline V gene data show CDR1 as MGHRA and CDR2 as YSYEKL. V was shortened by 4 bases and J by 4 bases, with 11 bases between the two germline ends. The CDR3: CASSLGEGYEQYF. The CDR3 nucleotides read TGCGCCAGCAGCCTTGGAGAGGGGTACGAGCAGTACTTC.

The chain links TRBV5-8 to TRBJ2-3; tentatively, D is TRBD1 or TRBD2 (7 bases each). Germline CDR1 SGHTS, CDR2 YDEGEE. CDR3 length: 17 amino acids. V was pared by 4 bases and J by 0 bases, with 18 bases between. The CDR3 region has the DNA TGTGCCAGCAGCCCCTGGGGCAGGGGGGGAAGCACAGATACGCAGTATTTT. Translating it yields CASSPWGRGGSTDTQYF. Supplemented by reference TRBV5-8 and TRBJ2-3, the full variable domain reads EAGVTQSPTHLIKTRGQQATLRCSPISGHTSVYWYQQALGLGLQFLLWYDEGEERNRGNFPPRFSGRQFPNYSSELNVNALELEDSALYLCASSPWGRGGSTDTQYFGPGTRLTVL.

The V call is TRBV15, the J call TRBJ2-1, with D unresolved. The CDR3 is 13 residues long. Trimming cost V 0 bases and J 12 bases, with 12 bases left between them. CDR1 is LNHNV, CDR2 YYDKDF, per germline (reference sequence). This CDR3 is CATSRDTTDRQFF. The CDR3 coding sequence is TGTGCCACCAGCAGAGATACGACGGATAGGCAGTTCTTC.

This chain joins TRBV7-8 and TRBJ2-7, with D maybe TRBD2 (5 bases). Trimming took 5 bases from V and 5 from J, leaving 19 bases between them. Germline loops: CDR1 SGHVS, CDR2 FQNEAQ. The CDR3 totals 15 residues. DNA for the CDR3: TGTGCCAGCAGCCCAGGACGGTGGGAGCTCCACGAGCAGTACTTC. This encodes CASSPGRWELHEQYF. Based on the CDR3 plus reference TRBV7-8 and TRBJ2-7, the full variable domain is GAGVSQSPRYKVAKRGQDVALRCDPISGHVSLFWYQQALGQGPEFLTYFQNEAQLDKSGLPSDRFFAERPEGSVSTLKIQRTQQEDSAVYLCASSPGRWELHEQYFGPGTRLTVT.

The rearrangement uses TRBV1 and TRBJ1-3; the table's D call of TRBD1 was not tested on the DNA. TRBV1 is a pseudogene. This CDR3 contains 15 residues. The CDR3 region is CTSSHLGQSGNTIYF. The CDR3 nucleotides are TGCACCAGCAGCCACCTGGGACAGAGCGGAAACACCATATATTTT.

The chain joins TRBV14 to TRBJ1-6; D remains unclear. Germline V CDR1 and CDR2: SGHDN, FVKESK. Trimming stripped 0 bases from V and 7 bases from J, with 19 bases between. This CDR3 comprises 18 residues. The CDR3 DNA sequence: TGTGCCAGCAGCCAAGATTGGGTAGGTGGACGGGTGAATTCACCCCTCCACTTT. Protein product: CASSQDWVGGRVNSPLHF.

The chain recombines TRBV5-4 with TRBJ2-5, with D possibly TRBD2 on 6 matching bases. V gave up 0 bases and J gave up 3 bases, with 12 bases separating them. CDR3 length: 15 amino acids. Germline loops: CDR1 SGHNT, CDR2 YYREEE (reference sequence). CDR3 residues: CASSLVGDLEETQYF. The CDR3 DNA reads TGTGCCAGCAGCTTGGTTGGGGACTTGGAAGAGACCCAGTACTTC.

In nucleotides, the CDR3 is TGTGCCAGTAGTAACCCGCACTCTGGAAACACCATATATTTT. This codes for CASSNPHSGNTIYF. The V and J genes are TRBV19 and TRBJ1-3; D is undetermined. V was trimmed by 4 bases and J by 0 bases, leaving 7 bases between them. Germline loops: CDR1 LNHDA, CDR2 SQIVND (reference sequence). This CDR3 spans 14 amino acids. Full variable domain (rest looked up from reference TRBV19 and TRBJ1-3): DGGITQSPKYLFRKEGQNVTLSCEQNLNHDAMYWYRQDPGQGLRLIYYSQIVNDFQKGDIAEGYSVSREKKESFPLTVTSAQKNPTAFYLCASSNPHSGNTIYFGEGSWLTVV.

The CDR3 is CAWSRGQDNSPLHF. The CDR3 DNA reads as TGTGCCTGGAGCCGCGGGCAGGATAATTCACCCCTCCACTTT. V usage is TRBV30 and J usage is TRBJ1-6; no clear D. The CDR3 contains 14 residues. The germline CDR1 and CDR2 sequences are GTSNPN and SVGIG (reference sequence). Trimming took 3 bases from V and 5 from J, leaving 11 bases between them.

V usage is TRBV27 and J usage is TRBJ1-5, with 9 bases identical to TRBD1. Germline V gene lookup returns CDR1 MNHEY and CDR2 SMNVEV (reference sequence). The CDR3 spans 15 residues. J was trimmed by 4 bases and V by 4 bases; bases with no gene match: 5. The CDR3 region has the DNA TGTGCCAGCAGTTCGCTGGGGACAGGGAATCAGCCCCAGCATTTT. It yields the protein CASSSLGTGNQPQHF.

The V gene is TRBV2, the J gene TRBJ1-5; 7 nucleotides align to TRBD1. Germline V gene data show CDR1 as SNHLY and CDR2 as FYNNEI. Trimming at V came to 4 bases and at J to 5 bases, leaving 5 bases not matched to a gene. There are 14 residues in the CDR3. The CDR3 region is CASSAAGGDQPQHF. In DNA form, the CDR3 reads TGTGCCAGCAGTGCAGCAGGGGGTGATCAGCCCCAGCATTTT.

V is TRBV7-3 and J is TRBJ2-1; 7 nucleotides match TRBD2. V shed 1 base and J 10 bases; nucleotides not matched to a gene: 7. Germline V CDR1 and CDR2: SGHTA, FQGTGA. The CDR3 runs 14 residues. The CDR3 nucleotides read TGTGCCAGCAGCTTAAACGGCGGGAGAGGCGAGCAGTTCTTC. This encodes CASSLNGGRGEQFF.

The V and J genes are TRBV30 and TRBJ2-3, with no clear D. In germline, CDR1 is GTSNPN, CDR2 SVGIG (reference sequence). Trimming removed 2 bases from V and 4 bases from J, with 13 bases in between. The CDR3 contains 14 residues. The DNA for the CDR3 is TGTGCCTGGAGTCGCGGCGACCAGTCAGATACGCAGTATTTT. Amino acids: CAWSRGDQSDTQYF. Together with reference TRBV30 and TRBJ2-3, the CDR3 gives the full variable domain: SQTIHQWPATLVQPVGSPLSLECTVEGTSNPNLYWYRQAAGRGLQLLFYSVGIGQISSEVPQNLSASRPQDRQFILSSKKLLLSDSGFYLCAWSRGDQSDTQYFGPGTRLTVL.

The J gene is TRBJ1-2, the V gene TRBV10-3, with TRBD1 identical over 8 bases. V was pared by 5 bases and J by 5 bases, with 4 bases of the junction left unmatched. Germline V gives CDR1 ENHRY, CDR2 SYGVKD. CDR3 length: 13 amino acids. CDR3 sequence (DNA): TGTGCCATCAGTCCGGACAGGGTGTATGGCTACACCTTC. Protein: CAISPDRVYGYTF.

The V gene is TRBV5-1, the J gene TRBJ2-5; tentative D call: TRBD1 (5 bases). Trimming took off 2 bases at V and 2 bases at J, with 7 bases between the two ends. The CDR3 has 13 residues. CDR1 and CDR2 from the germline V gene are SGHRS and YFSETQ. The CDR3 loop reads CASSFQGQETQYF. The CDR3 DNA is TGCGCCAGCAGCTTTCAGGGACAAGAGACCCAGTACTTC.

This sequence joins TRBV6-5 and TRBJ2-1, with TRBD2 matching over 9 bases. The V segment lost 6 bases and the J segment 7 bases; nucleotides outside the gene matches: 10. Germline V gives CDR1 MNHEY, CDR2 SVGAGI. CDR3 size: 15 residues. This chain's CDR3 is CASRSSGRTNNEQFF. Here the CDR3 DNA reads TGTGCCAGCAGGAGTAGCGGGAGAACGAATAATGAGCAGTTCTTC.

The rearrangement uses TRBV19 and TRBJ2-7; 10 bases line up with TRBD1. Germline V gene data show CDR1 as LNHDA and CDR2 as SQIVND (reference sequence). There are 14 residues in the CDR3. The trim removed 6 bases at V and 3 bases at J, leaving 5 bases unmatched. The CDR3, as DNA: TGTGCCAGTAGCCCGAGGGACAGGGGCTACGAGCAGTACTTC. Protein product: CASSPRDRGYEQYF.

This chain connects TRBV29-1 to TRBJ2-2, with D unresolved. The germline gives CDR1 SQVTM, CDR2 ANQGSEA. Trimming shortened V by 6 bases and J by 6 bases, and 11 bases separated the two germline ends. The CDR3 consists of 12 residues. The CDR3 bases are TGCAGCGTCGTCGAAAGGGCCGGGGAGCTGTTTTTT. It codes for CSVVERAGELFF.

This sequence joins TRBV18 and TRBJ1-2; TRBD1 agrees at 10 bases. Germline V gives CDR1 KGHSH, CDR2 LQKENI. J was trimmed by 6 bases and V by 4 bases; bases with no gene match: 2. The CDR3 runs 13 residues. The CDR3 loop reads CASSLGTGDGYTF. Written as DNA, the CDR3 is TGTGCCAGCTCACTCGGGACAGGGGATGGCTACACCTTC.

The genes are TRBV13 and TRBJ2-3; maybe TRBD1 (7 bases). Germline V gene data show CDR1 as PRHDT and CDR2 as FYEKMQ (reference sequence). Trimming left V 5 bases short and J 11 bases short, with 14 bases between. The CDR3 extends over 12 amino acids. CDR3: CASSLPQGGQYF. The CDR3 DNA reads as TGTGCCAGCAGCCTCCCGCAGGGGGGGCAGTATTTT.

This chain joins TRBV11-3 and TRBJ2-3; no clear D. CDR1 and CDR2 from the germline V gene are SGHNT and YENEEA. V was trimmed by 1 base and J by 0 bases, leaving 5 bases between them. The CDR3 extends over 14 amino acids. The CDR3 protein is CASSLVRSTDTQYF. The CDR3 DNA is TGTGCCAGCAGCTTAGTTCGGAGCACAGATACGCAGTATTTT.

V gene TRBV4-1 combines with J gene TRBJ2-1; no clear D gene. The germline V and J ends were trimmed by 1 base and 2 bases, with 12 bases remaining between them. Germline CDR1 MGHRA, CDR2 YSYEKL. This CDR3 spans 16 amino acids. CDR3 nucleotide sequence: TGCGCCAGCAGCCAAGTCAATCTAGTGGCCTACAATGAGCAGTTCTTC. Residues: CASSQVNLVAYNEQFF.

V usage is TRBV7-2 and J usage is TRBJ2-1; D is undetermined. The germline gives CDR1 SGHTA, CDR2 FQGNSA. This CDR3 has 12 amino acids. V lost 6 bases and J 8 bases, leaving 11 bases between the germline ends. The CDR3 spells CASSDPVYEQFF. CDR3 nucleotide sequence: TGTGCCAGCAGTGACCCTGTCTATGAGCAGTTCTTC.

This CDR3 reads CASSLTGGSYNEQFF. CDR3 DNA: TGCGCCAGCAGCTTGACGGGAGGCTCCTACAATGAGCAGTTCTTC. The rearrangement links TRBV5-1 to TRBJ2-1; 7 positions agree with TRBD2. The CDR3 has 15 amino acids. In germline, CDR1 is SGHRS, CDR2 YFSETQ. After removal of 1 base from V and 0 bases from J, the junction contained 1 base not matched to a gene.

A single count supports this clone. V is TRBV19 and J is TRBJ1-2; 12 bases match TRBD1. Germline V lookup: CDR1 LNHDA, CDR2 SQIVND (reference sequence). The CDR3 spans 15 residues. With V trimmed by 2 bases and J by 7 bases, 5 bases remained unmatched. CDR3 sequence reads: CASSISGTGGSGYTF. DNA of the CDR3: TGTGCCAGTAGTATATCCGGGACAGGGGGCTCTGGCTACACCTTC.

This chain connects TRBV30 to TRBJ1-2; 9 nucleotides line up with TRBD1. The CDR3 totals 16 residues. V was pared by 0 bases and J by 7 bases, with 12 bases of the junction left unmatched. The germline V gene encodes CDR1 GTSNPN and CDR2 SVGIG (reference sequence). CDR3 loop: CAWSVLRDREGGGYTF. As DNA, the CDR3 is TGTGCCTGGAGTGTACTCCGGGACAGGGAGGGGGGTGGCTACACCTTC. The whole variable domain, remainder taken from reference TRBV30 and TRBJ1-2, is SQTIHQWPATLVQPVGSPLSLECTVEGTSNPNLYWYRQAAGRGLQLLFYSVGIGQISSEVPQNLSASRPQDRQFILSSKKLLLSDSGFYLCAWSVLRDREGGGYTFGSGTRLTVV.

The CDR3 spells CASSLGLAGGGNEQFF. The CDR3 bases are TGTGCCAGCAGCTTGGGACTAGCGGGAGGTGGGAATGAGCAGTTCTTC. V gene TRBV5-4 combines with J gene TRBJ2-1; 13 nucleotides match TRBD2. Germline V lookup: CDR1 SGHNT, CDR2 YYREEE (reference sequence). J gave up 7 bases and V 0 bases, and 4 bases lay outside the gene matches. The CDR3 runs 16 residues.

V usage is TRBV28 and J usage is TRBJ2-7, with TRBD1 matching 8 bases. CDR1 and CDR2 (germline): MDHEN, SYDVKM. CDR3 length: 12 amino acids. V lost 9 bases to trimming and J lost 0 bases; unmatched junction nucleotides: 1. CDR3 nucleotides: TGTGCCAGTCAGGGGGCCTCCTACGAGCAGTACTTC. As protein: CASQGASYEQYF.

The genes are TRBV7-3 and TRBJ1-1; D not certain. From germline, CDR1 is SGHTA and CDR2 FQGTGA. The CDR3 has 13 residues. Trimming removed 5 bases from V and 0 bases from J, with 7 bases in between. The CDR3 DNA sequence: TGTGCCAGCAGCCGCCACCTGAACACTGAAGCTTTCTTT. Its translation: CASSRHLNTEAFF.

The table lists this clone with a count of one. This sequence joins TRBV7-3 and TRBJ2-2, with 15 bases fitting TRBD2. Germline V lookup: CDR1 SGHTA, CDR2 FQGTGA. The CDR3 consists of 16 residues. J was trimmed by 6 bases and V by 5 bases; bases with no gene match: 4. DNA for the CDR3: TGTGCCAGCAGCGCCTGGACTAGCGGGAGGGCCGGGGAGCTGTTTTTT. As protein: CASSAWTSGRAGELFF. Based on the CDR3 plus reference TRBV7-3 and TRBJ2-2, the full variable domain is GAGVSQTPSNKVTEKGKYVELRCDPISGHTALYWYRQSLGQGPEFLIYFQGTGAADDSGLPNDRFFAVRPEGSVSTLKIQRTERGDSAVYLCASSAWTSGRAGELFFGEGSRLTVL.

V and J are TRBV14 and TRBJ1-2, with no clear D. V was pared by 2 bases and J by 4 bases, with 17 bases between. Per the germline V gene, CDR1 is SGHDN and CDR2 is FVKESK. The CDR3 covers 16 residues. The CDR3 here is CASSQSNVRRVYGYTF. CDR3 in DNA: TGTGCCAGCAGCCAAAGTAACGTCCGAAGGGTCTATGGCTACACCTTC.